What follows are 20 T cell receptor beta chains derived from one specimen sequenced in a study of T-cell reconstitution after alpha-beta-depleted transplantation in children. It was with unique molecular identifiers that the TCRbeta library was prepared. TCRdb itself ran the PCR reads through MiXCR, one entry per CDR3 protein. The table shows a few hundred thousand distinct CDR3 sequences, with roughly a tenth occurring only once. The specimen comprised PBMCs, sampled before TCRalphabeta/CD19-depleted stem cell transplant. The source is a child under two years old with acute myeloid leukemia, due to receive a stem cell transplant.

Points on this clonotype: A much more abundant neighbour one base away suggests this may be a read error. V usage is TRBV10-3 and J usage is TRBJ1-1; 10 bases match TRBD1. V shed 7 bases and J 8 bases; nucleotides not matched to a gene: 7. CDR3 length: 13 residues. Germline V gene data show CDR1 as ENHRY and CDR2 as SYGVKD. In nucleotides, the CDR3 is TGTGCCATCACTGACCGGGGACAGGGGGAAGCTTTCTTT. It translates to CAITDRGQGEAFF.

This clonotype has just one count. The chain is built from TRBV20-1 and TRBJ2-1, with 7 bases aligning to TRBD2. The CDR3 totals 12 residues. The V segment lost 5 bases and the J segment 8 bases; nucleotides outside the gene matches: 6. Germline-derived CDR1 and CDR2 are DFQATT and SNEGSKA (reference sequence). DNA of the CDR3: TGCAGTGCTTTAGAGGGGAGGGATGAGCAGTTCTTC. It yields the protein CSALEGRDEQFF.

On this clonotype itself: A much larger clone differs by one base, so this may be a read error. DNA for the CDR3: TGTGCCAGCAGCTTTCTAACAGCTAACTATGGCGACACCTTC. Protein product: CASSFLTANYGDTF. The chain is built from TRBV7-9 and TRBJ1-2; D is unresolved. The V gene's germline CDR1 is SEHNR and CDR2 FQNEAQ (reference sequence). The CDR3 is made up of 14 amino acids.

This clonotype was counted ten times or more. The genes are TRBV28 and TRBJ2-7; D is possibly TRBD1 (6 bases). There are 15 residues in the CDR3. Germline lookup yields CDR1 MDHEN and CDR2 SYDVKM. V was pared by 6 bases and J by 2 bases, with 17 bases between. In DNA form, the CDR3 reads TGTGCCAGCAGATTTCTTAGGACAGCCGCCTACGAGCAGTACTTC. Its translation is CASRFLRTAAYEQYF.

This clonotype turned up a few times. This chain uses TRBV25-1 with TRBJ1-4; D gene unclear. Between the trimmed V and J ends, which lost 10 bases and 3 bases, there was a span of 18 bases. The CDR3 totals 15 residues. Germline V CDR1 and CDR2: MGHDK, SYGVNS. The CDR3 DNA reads TGTGCCACCCCAACCGATGAGGCAGCTAATGAAAAACTGTTTTTT. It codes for CATPTDEAANEKLFF.

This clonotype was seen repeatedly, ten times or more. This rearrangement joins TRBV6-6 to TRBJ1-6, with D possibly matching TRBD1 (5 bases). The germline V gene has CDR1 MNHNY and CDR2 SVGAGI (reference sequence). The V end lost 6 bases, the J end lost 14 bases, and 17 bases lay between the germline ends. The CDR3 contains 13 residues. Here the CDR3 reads CASRGTIGVALHF. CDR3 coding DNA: TGTGCCAGCAGAGGGACCATCGGCGTGGCCCTCCACTTT.

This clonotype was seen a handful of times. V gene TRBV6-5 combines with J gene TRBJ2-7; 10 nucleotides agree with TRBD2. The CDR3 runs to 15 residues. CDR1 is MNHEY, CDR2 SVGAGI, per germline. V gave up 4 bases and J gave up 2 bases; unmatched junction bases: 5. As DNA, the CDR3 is TGTGCCAGCAGTTCCCGGACTAGCGGAGCCTACGAGCAGTACTTC. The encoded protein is CASSSRTSGAYEQYF.

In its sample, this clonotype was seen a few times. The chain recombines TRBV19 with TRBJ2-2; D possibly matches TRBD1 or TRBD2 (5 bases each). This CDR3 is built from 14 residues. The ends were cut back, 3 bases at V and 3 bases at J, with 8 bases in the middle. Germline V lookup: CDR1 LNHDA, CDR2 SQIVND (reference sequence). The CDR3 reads CASSMLGDTGELFF. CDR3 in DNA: TGTGCCAGTAGTATGTTGGGGGACACCGGGGAGCTGTTTTTT.

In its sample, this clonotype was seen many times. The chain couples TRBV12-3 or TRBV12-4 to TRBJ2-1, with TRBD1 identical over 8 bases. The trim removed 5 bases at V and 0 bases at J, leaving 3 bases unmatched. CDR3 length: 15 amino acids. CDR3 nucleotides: TGTGCCAGCAGTCAAGGGACAGGCTCCTACAATGAGCAGTTCTTC. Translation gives CASSQGTGSYNEQFF.

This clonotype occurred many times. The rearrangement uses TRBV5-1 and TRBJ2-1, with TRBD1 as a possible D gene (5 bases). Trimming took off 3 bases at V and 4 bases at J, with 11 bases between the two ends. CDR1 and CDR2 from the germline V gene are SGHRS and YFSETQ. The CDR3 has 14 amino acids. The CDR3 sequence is CASSWTHIYNEQFF. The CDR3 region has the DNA TGCGCCAGCAGCTGGACACATATATACAATGAGCAGTTCTTC.

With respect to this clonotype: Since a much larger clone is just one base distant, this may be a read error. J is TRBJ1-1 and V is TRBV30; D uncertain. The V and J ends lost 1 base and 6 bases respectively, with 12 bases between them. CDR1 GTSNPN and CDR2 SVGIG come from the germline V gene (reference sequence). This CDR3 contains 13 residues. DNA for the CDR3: TGTGCCTGGAGTGCCAGGTCGTTGGCTGAAGCTTTCTTT. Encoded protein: CAWSARSLAEAFF.

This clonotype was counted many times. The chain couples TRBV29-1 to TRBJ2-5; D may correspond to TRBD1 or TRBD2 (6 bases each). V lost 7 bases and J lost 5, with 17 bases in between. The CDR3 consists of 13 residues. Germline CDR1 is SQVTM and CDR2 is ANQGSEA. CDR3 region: CSAEGGRGETQYF. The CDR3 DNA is TGCAGCGCGGAGGGGGGAAGAGGGGAGACCCAGTACTTC.

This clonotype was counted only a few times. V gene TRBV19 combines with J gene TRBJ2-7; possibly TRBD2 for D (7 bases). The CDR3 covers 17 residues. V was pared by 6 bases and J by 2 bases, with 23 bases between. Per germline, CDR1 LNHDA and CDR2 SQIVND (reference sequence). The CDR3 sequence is CASSTTGEGDWAYEQYF. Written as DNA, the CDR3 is TGTGCCAGTAGCACCACGGGGGAGGGGGATTGGGCCTACGAGCAGTACTTC. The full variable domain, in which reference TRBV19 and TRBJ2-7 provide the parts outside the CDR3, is DGGITQSPKYLFRKEGQNVTLSCEQNLNHDAMYWYRQDPGQGLRLIYYSQIVNDFQKGDIAEGYSVSREKKESFPLTVTSAQKNPTAFYLCASSTTGEGDWAYEQYFGPGTRLTVT.

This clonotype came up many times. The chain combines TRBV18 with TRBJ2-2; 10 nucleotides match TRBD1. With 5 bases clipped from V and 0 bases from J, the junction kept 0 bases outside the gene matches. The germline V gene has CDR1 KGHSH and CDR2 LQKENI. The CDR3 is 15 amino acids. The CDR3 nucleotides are TGTGCCAGCTCAGGACAGGGGGCGAACACCGGGGAGCTGTTTTTT. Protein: CASSGQGANTGELFF.

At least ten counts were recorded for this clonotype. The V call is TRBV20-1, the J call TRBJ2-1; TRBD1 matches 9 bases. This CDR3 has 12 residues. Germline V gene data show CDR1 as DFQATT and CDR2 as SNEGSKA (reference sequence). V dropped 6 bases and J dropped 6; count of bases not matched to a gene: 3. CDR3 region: CSAGQGFNEQFF. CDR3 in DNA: TGCAGTGCCGGACAGGGGTTCAATGAGCAGTTCTTC.

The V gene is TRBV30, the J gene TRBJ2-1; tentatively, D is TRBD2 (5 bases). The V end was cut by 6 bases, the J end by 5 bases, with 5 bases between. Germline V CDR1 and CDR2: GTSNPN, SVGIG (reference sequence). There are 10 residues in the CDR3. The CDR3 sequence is CACGDNEQFF. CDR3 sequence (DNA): TGTGCCTGCGGGGACAATGAGCAGTTCTTC. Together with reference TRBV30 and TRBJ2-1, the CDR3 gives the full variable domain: SQTIHQWPATLVQPVGSPLSLECTVEGTSNPNLYWYRQAAGRGLQLLFYSVGIGQISSEVPQNLSASRPQDRQFILSSKKLLLSDSGFYLCACGDNEQFFGPGTRLTVL.

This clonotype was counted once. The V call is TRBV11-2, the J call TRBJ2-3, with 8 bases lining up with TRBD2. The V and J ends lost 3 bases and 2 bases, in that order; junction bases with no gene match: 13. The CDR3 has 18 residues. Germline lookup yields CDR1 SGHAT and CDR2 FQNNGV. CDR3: CASSFRSGGLSPTDTQYF. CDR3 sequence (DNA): TGTGCCAGCAGCTTTCGATCGGGAGGGCTATCCCCCACAGATACGCAGTATTTT.

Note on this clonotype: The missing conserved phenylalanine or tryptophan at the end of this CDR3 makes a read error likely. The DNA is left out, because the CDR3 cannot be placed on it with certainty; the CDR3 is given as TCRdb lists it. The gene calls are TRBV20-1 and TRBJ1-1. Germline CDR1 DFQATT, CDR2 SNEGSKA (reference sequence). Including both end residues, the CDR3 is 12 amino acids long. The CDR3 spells CSATSGTLEALL.

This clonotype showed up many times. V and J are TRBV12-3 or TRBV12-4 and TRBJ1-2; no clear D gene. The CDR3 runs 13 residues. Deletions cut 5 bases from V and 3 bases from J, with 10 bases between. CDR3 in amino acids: CASSTGRYYGYTF. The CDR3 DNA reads TGTGCCAGCAGTACCGGACGGTACTATGGCTACACCTTC.

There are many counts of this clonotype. The DNA for the CDR3 is TGCAGTGCTAGATTTAGGAGGGCCGTCGAGACCCAGTACTTC. Translation: CSARFRRAVETQYF. This chain joins TRBV20-1 and TRBJ2-5; the D gene is possibly TRBD2 (6 bases). Looked up from germline, CDR1 is DFQATT and CDR2 is SNEGSKA (reference sequence). Trimming cost V 2 bases and J 5 bases, with 15 bases left between them. This CDR3 comprises 14 residues.